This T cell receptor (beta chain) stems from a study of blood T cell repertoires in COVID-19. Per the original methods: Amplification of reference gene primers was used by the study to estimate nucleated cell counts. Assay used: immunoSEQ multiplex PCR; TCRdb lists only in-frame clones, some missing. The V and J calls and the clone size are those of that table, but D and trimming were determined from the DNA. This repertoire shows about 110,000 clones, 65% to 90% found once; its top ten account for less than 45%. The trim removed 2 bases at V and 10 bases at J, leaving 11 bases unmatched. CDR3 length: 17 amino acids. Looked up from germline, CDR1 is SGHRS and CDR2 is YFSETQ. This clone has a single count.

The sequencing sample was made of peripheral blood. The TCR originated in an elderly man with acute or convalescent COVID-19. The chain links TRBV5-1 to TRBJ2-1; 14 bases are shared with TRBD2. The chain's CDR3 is CASSFLRGLAGGGEQFF. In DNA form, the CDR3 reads TGCGCCAGCAGCTTCCTCCGAGGACTAGCGGGAGGAGGGGAGCAGTTCTTC.